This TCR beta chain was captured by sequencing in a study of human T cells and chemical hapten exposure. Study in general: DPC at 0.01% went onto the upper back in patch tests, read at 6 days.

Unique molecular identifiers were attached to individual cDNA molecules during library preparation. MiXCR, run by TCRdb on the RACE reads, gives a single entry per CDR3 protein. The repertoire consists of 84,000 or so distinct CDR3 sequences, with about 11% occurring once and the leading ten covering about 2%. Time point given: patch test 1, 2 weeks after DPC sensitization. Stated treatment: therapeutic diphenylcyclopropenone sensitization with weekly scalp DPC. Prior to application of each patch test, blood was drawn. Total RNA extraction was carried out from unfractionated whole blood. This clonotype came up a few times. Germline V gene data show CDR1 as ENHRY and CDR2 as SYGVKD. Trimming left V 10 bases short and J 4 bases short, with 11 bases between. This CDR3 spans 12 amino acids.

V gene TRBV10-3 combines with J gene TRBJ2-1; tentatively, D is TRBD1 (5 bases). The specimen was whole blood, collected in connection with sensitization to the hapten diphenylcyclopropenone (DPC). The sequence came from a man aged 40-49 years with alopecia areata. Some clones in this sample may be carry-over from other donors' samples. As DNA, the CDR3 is TGTGCCAGTTCGACAGATTACAATGAGCAGTTCTTC. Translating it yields CASSTDYNEQFF.